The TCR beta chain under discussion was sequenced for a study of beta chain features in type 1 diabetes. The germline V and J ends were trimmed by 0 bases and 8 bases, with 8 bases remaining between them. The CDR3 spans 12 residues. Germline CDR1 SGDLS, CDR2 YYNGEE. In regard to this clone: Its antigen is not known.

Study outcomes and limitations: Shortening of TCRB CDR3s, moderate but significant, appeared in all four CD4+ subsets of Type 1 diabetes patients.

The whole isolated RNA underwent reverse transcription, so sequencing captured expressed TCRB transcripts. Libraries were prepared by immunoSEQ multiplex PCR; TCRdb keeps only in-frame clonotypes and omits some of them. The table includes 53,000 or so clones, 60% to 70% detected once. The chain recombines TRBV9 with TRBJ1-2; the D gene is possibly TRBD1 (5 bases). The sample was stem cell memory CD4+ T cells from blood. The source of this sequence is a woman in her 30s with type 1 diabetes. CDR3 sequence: CASSVEGVGYTF. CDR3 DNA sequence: TGTGCCAGCAGCGTAGAAGGGGTAGGCTACACCTTC.